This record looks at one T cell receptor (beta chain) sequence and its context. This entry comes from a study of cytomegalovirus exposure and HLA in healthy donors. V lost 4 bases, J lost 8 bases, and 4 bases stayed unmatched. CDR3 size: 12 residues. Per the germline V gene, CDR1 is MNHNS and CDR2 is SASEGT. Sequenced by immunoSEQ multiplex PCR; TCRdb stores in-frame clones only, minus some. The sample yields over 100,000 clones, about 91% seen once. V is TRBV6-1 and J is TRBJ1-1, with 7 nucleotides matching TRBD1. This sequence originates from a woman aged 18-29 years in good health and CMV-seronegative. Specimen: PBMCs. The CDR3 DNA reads TGTGCCAGCAGTGTAGGGGGCTTAGAAGCTTTCTTT. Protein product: CASSVGGLEAFF.